These T cell receptor beta chains were read from a single sample in a study of T cell changes during pregnancy in multiple sclerosis. The protocol was immunoSEQ multiplex PCR, while the TCRdb copy is restricted to in-frame clones and leaves out a portion. The table shows about 87,000 clones, with about 93% occurring only once. The input for sequencing was peripheral blood, taken in the third trimester of pregnancy. These receptor sequences come from a female donor in good health, enrolled as a control in a pregnancy study. Both conserved end residues are part of each CDR3. A D gene is named only where the DNA matches it firmly. Not every row has a clone size; where given, it reads once, few, many or a size class.

V	D	size	J	DNA	CDR3
TRBV2	TRBD2	-	TRBJ2-1	TGTGCCAGCAGTGCCAGCGGGAGGTACAATGAGCAGTTCTTC	CASSASGRYNEQFF
TRBV28	-	-	TRBJ2-5	TGTGCCAGCAGTTTAGGGACAAATCAAGAGACCCAGTACTTC	CASSLGTNQETQYF
TRBV5-1	-	-	TRBJ2-1	TGCGCCAGCAGATCGGCCGGACATATCTACAATGAGCAGTTCTTC	CASRSAGHIYNEQFF
TRBV11-3	TRBD2	-	TRBJ2-5	TGTGCCAGTTCCCGGCGGGAGGAAGAGACCCAGTACTTC	CASSRREEETQYF
TRBV28	TRBD1	-	TRBJ2-7	TGTGCCAGCAGCCGACCAGGACAGGGACCTTCCGAGCAGTACTTC	CASSRPGQGPSEQYF
TRBV6-5	-	-	TRBJ2-7	TGTGCCAGCAGTGACAGGCCGACCTCCTACGAGCAGTACTTC	CASSDRPTSYEQYF
TRBV5-1	TRBD2	once	TRBJ2-1	TGCGCCAGCAGCCCCGCTAGCGGGAGGGGCAATGAGCAGTTCTTC	CASSPASGRGNEQFF
TRBV5-8	TRBD2	-	TRBJ2-3	TGTGCCAGCAGCTTGGGGCCAGCGGGAAGCACAGATACGCAGTATTTT	CASSLGPAGSTDTQYF
TRBV6-1	-	once	TRBJ2-6	TGTGCCAGCAGTGAGGGCGGCAGGGGGGTCTCTGGGGCCAACGTCCTGACTTTC	CASSEGGRGVSGANVLTF
TRBV27	TRBD1	-	TRBJ1-5	TGTGCCAGCAGTTCCCTCGGACAGGGACATCAGCCCCAGCATTTT	CASSSLGQGHQPQHF
TRBV7-2	-	-	TRBJ2-7	TGTGCCAGCAGCGCCGCTACTCTCTACGAGCAGTACTTC	CASSAATLYEQYF
TRBV5-1	TRBD2	-	TRBJ2-3	TGCGCCAGCAGCCCTTTCGGACTAGCGGGAACCCCTCCTAGCACAGATACGCAGTATTTT	CASSPFGLAGTPPSTDTQYF
TRBV5-4	TRBD1	-	TRBJ2-3	TGTGCCAGCAGCAAGACAGGGGCTAGCACAGATACGCAGTATTTT	CASSKTGASTDTQYF
TRBV18	-	-	TRBJ1-3	TGTGCCAGCTCACCACTCCCTAGGAGCTCCTCTGGAAACACCATATATTTT	CASSPLPRSSSGNTIYF
TRBV7-2	TRBD1	-	TRBJ1-1	TGTGCCAGCACCTCGACAGGGATGAACACTGAAGCTTTCTTT	CASTSTGMNTEAFF
TRBV2	-	few	TRBJ2-7	TGTGCCAGCACGGCCTACGAGCAGTACTTC	CASTAYEQYF
TRBV11-1	TRBD2	once	TRBJ2-7	TGTGCCAGCAGCGCGCTAGCGGGAGGGCCTTACGAGCAGTACTTC	CASSALAGGPYEQYF
TRBV28	TRBD2	once	TRBJ2-2	TGTGCCAGCAGTTTCTGGACTAGCGGGAGGAACACCGGGGAGCTGTTTTTT	CASSFWTSGRNTGELFF
TRBV15	-	-	TRBJ1-1	TGTGCCACCCTGGCCGGAGGGAGTAGTACTGAAGCTTTCTTT	CATLAGGSSTEAFF
TRBV11-1	-	-	TRBJ1-3	TGTGCCAGCAGCTTACAAGGACATCTCGCGCCTTATTTT	CASSLQGHLAPYF
TRBV27	-	-	TRBJ1-1	TGTGCCAGCAGTTTTTATAACAGGGCCCCGAACACTGAAGCTTTCTTT	CASSFYNRAPNTEAFF
TRBV4-1	-	-	TRBJ2-3	TGCGCCAGCAGCCAAGTGCGGACAGAAAGCACAGATACGCAGTATTTT	CASSQVRTESTDTQYF
TRBV5-6	TRBD1	-	TRBJ2-5	TGTGCCAGCAGCTTCGACAGGGCGGTTGAGACCCAGTACTTC	CASSFDRAVETQYF
TRBV4-1	TRBD1	-	TRBJ1-1	TGCGCCAGCAGCCCGGGACAGGTTAATGAAGCTTTCTTT	CASSPGQVNEAFF
TRBV5-1	TRBD1	-	TRBJ2-2	TGCGCCAGCACCGGACAGGGGCTAAACACCGGGGAGCTGTTTTTT	CASTGQGLNTGELFF
TRBV28	-	-	TRBJ2-7	TGTGCCAGCAGTCGAGGTACCATATTCTACGAGCAGTACTTC	CASSRGTIFYEQYF
TRBV6-5	TRBD1	-	TRBJ1-2	TGTGCCAGCAGTTCGAACGACAGGGCGAGCGGCTACACCTTC	CASSSNDRASGYTF
TRBV6-4	TRBD2	-	TRBJ2-7	TGTGCCAGCAGCGAGACTAGCGATAGCTACGAGCAGTACTTC	CASSETSDSYEQYF
TRBV11-2	TRBD1	-	TRBJ2-7	TGTGCCAGCAGCGCCCGGACAGGGTTTCTCTACGAGCAGTACTTC	CASSARTGFLYEQYF